This T cell receptor (beta chain) comes out of a study of T cell responses to AZD1222 COVID-19 vaccine. Overall study findings and caveats: Samples come after the peak T cell response, not at day 14. White British ancestry dominated among donors, who included more females, and clonal diversity was possibly underestimated.

As regards this clone: What it binds is unknown.

Sequenced by immunoSEQ multiplex PCR; TCRdb stores in-frame clones only, minus some. The sample contains 80,000 to 100,000 clones, more than 80% of which appear only once. Germline CDR1 reads LGHDT; CDR2 reads YNNKEL (reference sequence). The CDR3 sequence is 15 residues long. V gave up 0 bases and J gave up 4 bases, with 12 bases separating them. V usage is TRBV3-1 (or the pseudogene TRBV3-2) and J usage is TRBJ1-1, with a possible D match to TRBD1 (6 bases). This sequence originates from an adult in good health. The sample consisted of peripheral blood, taken on day 0 of AZD1222 vaccination. The CDR3 DNA reads as TGTGCCAGCAGCCAAGATCTAGGGGGGGTCACTGAAGCTTTCTTT. It encodes CASSQDLGGVTEAFF.